The 26 T cell receptor beta chains presented below share a single source sample, sequenced in a study of blood T cell repertoires in COVID-19. Some clones are missing from TCRdb's copy, which holds only in-frame ones; the method was immunoSEQ multiplex PCR. The repertoire includes roughly 220,000 clones, approximately 82% of them detected once, and under 1.5% sits in the top ten. Sequencing was carried out using peripheral blood. These receptor sequences come from a woman in her 40s who had recovered from COVID-19.

The V call is TRBV2, the J call TRBJ1-4; maybe TRBD1 (6 bases). CDR3 length: 13 amino acids. V gave up 2 bases and J gave up 5 bases, with 6 bases separating them. Germline V gene lookup returns CDR1 SNHLY and CDR2 FYNNEI. CDR3 sequence reads: CASSEQGNEKLFF. DNA for the CDR3: TGTGCCAGCAGTGAACAGGGGAATGAAAAACTGTTTTTT.

This clone was picked up a small number of times. V gene TRBV4-1 combines with J gene TRBJ1-3; 7 positions match TRBD1. CDR3 length: 14 residues. Looked up from germline, CDR1 is MGHRA and CDR2 is YSYEKL. The V and J ends lost 4 bases and 4 bases, in that order; junction bases with no gene match: 4. CDR3 protein: CASSRDRAGNTIYF. CDR3 coding DNA: TGCGCCAGCAGCCGGGACAGAGCCGGAAACACCATATATTTT.

The CDR3 DNA sequence: TGTGCCAGTAGTATGAGTTCGACTAGCGGGGGGGCGGATGAGCAGTTCTTC. It codes for CASSMSSTSGGADEQFF. The gene calls are TRBV19 and TRBJ2-1, with 14 positions matching TRBD2. The germline V gene has CDR1 LNHDA and CDR2 SQIVND (reference sequence). The ends lost 3 bases at V and 8 bases at J; junction bases unmatched: 9. The CDR3 totals 17 residues.

This clone occurred once. This chain links TRBV5-1 with TRBJ2-5, with D possibly being TRBD1 (5 bases). The CDR3 sequence is 16 residues long. The germline V gene encodes CDR1 SGHRS and CDR2 YFSETQ. The germline V and J ends were trimmed by 2 bases and 0 bases, with 14 bases remaining between them. CDR3 loop: CASSLRSRDHQETQYF. CDR3 DNA: TGCGCCAGCAGCTTAAGATCCAGGGATCACCAAGAGACCCAGTACTTC.

The rearrangement joins TRBV7-9 to TRBJ2-7; TRBD1 aligns across 7 bases. After removal of 1 base from V and 0 bases from J, the junction contained 6 bases not matched to a gene. The V gene's germline CDR1 is SEHNR and CDR2 FQNEAQ (reference sequence). The CDR3 totals 16 residues. The chain's CDR3 is CASSLGLGQHSYEQYF. The CDR3 DNA sequence: TGTGCCAGCAGCTTAGGGTTGGGACAGCACTCCTACGAGCAGTACTTC.

This clone was found a few times. The gene calls are TRBV5-6 and TRBJ1-5; no firm D call. Germline CDR1 reads SGHDT; CDR2 reads YYEEEE. Trimming removed 4 bases at V and 9 bases at J, with 11 bases between. There are 12 residues in the CDR3. The CDR3 sequence is CASSIPAGPQHF. DNA for the CDR3: TGTGCCAGCAGCATTCCGGCGGGGCCCCAGCATTTT.

As to this clone: Additional DNA sequences in this sample encode the identical CDR3. V and J are TRBV3-1 (or the pseudogene TRBV3-2) and TRBJ1-1, with D unresolved. The germline V gene has CDR1 LGHDT and CDR2 YNNKEL (reference sequence). V lost 3 bases and J lost 3, with 8 bases in between. The CDR3 extends over 13 amino acids. The DNA for the CDR3 is TGTGCCAGCAGCCAGGGCTCGGACACTGAAGCTTTCTTT. Protein: CASSQGSDTEAFF.

The rearrangement uses TRBV6-1 and TRBJ2-1, with 8 bases matching TRBD2. The ends lost 2 bases at V and 4 bases at J; junction bases unmatched: 4. CDR1 is MNHNS and CDR2 is SASEGT in the germline V gene. The CDR3 spans 15 residues. DNA of the CDR3: TGTGCCAGCAGTGAAAGCGGGGGTGATTACAATGAGCAGTTCTTC. Its translation: CASSESGGDYNEQFF.

The chain is built from TRBV6-6 and TRBJ1-3, with D hard to call. The CDR3 sequence is 15 residues long. Germline CDR1 MNHNY, CDR2 SVGAGI (reference sequence). V was shortened by 0 bases and J by 2 bases, with 8 bases between the two germline ends. The CDR3 here is CASSYSDSTGNTIYF. For the CDR3, the DNA is TGTGCCAGCAGTTACTCCGACTCTACTGGAAACACCATATATTTT.

J is TRBJ1-2 and V is TRBV28; 8 nucleotides align to TRBD1. The J segment lost 5 bases and the V segment lost 4 bases, leaving 6 bases of the junction unmatched. This CDR3 is 14 amino acids long. Germline lookup yields CDR1 MDHEN and CDR2 SYDVKM. In DNA, the CDR3 is TGTGCCAGCAGTTCCTACAGGGGGTATTATGGCTACACCTTC. It codes for CASSSYRGYYGYTF.

V gene TRBV3-1 (or the pseudogene TRBV3-2) combines with J gene TRBJ1-1, with 7 bases lining up with TRBD1. This CDR3 contains 14 residues. The trim removed 7 bases at V and 3 bases at J, leaving 8 bases unmatched. Per germline, CDR1 LGHDT and CDR2 YNNKEL (reference sequence). The CDR3 protein is CASTYGTEDTEAFF. The CDR3 coding sequence is TGTGCCAGCACTTACGGGACAGAGGACACTGAAGCTTTCTTT.

This sequence joins TRBV10-3 and TRBJ1-1; maybe TRBD1 (5 bases). The V end was cut by 2 bases, the J end by 1 base, with 8 bases between. This CDR3 has 14 amino acids. In germline, CDR1 is ENHRY, CDR2 SYGVKD. The CDR3, as DNA: TGTGCCATCAGTGAGGGGAGGGGGAACACTGAAGCTTTCTTT. Its translation: CAISEGRGNTEAFF.

This clone was seen just once. This sequence joins TRBV6-6 and TRBJ1-4; TRBD1 matches 9 bases. The ends lost 6 bases at V and 7 bases at J; junction bases unmatched: 6. Germline V gives CDR1 MNHNY, CDR2 SVGAGI (reference sequence). The CDR3 sequence is 14 residues long. The CDR3: CASRSTGGSEKLFF. In DNA, the CDR3 is TGTGCCAGCAGGTCGACAGGGGGAAGTGAAAAACTGTTTTTT.

This chain joins TRBV12-5 and TRBJ2-2; 9 bases align to TRBD2. The CDR3 has 15 residues. Germline loops: CDR1 LGHNT, CDR2 FRNRAP. V was clipped by 6 bases and J by 3 bases; unmatched bases: 5. The CDR3 is CASGDLAGYTGELFF. The CDR3 DNA sequence: TGTGCTAGTGGCGATCTAGCGGGGTACACCGGGGAGCTGTTTTTT.

The rearrangement joins TRBV6-5 to TRBJ1-2; D remains ambiguous. The V and J ends lost 0 bases and 8 bases respectively, with 10 bases between them. Per the germline V gene, CDR1 is MNHEY and CDR2 is SVGAGI. This CDR3 contains 13 residues. For the CDR3, the DNA is TGTGCCAGCAGTTACTCGTCAGGAACAGGCTACACCTTC. It translates to CASSYSSGTGYTF.

The rearrangement links TRBV2 to TRBJ2-7, with a possible D match to TRBD1 (5 bases). The CDR3 consists of 14 residues. Germline loops: CDR1 SNHLY, CDR2 FYNNEI. V was shortened by 4 bases and J by 4 bases, with 14 bases between the two germline ends. CDR3 in DNA: TGTGCCAGCAGTGGAGAAGGGGTCCATTACGAGCAGTACTTC. Encoded protein: CASSGEGVHYEQYF. Complete variable domain (other parts from reference TRBV2 and TRBJ2-7): EPEVTQTPSHQVTQMGQEVILRCVPISNHLYFYWYRQILGQKVEFLVSFYNNEISEKSEIFDDQFSVERPDGSNFTLKIRSTKLEDSAMYFCASSGEGVHYEQYFGPGTRLTVT.

This clone occurred a few times. V and J are TRBV19 and TRBJ1-2; weak D call: TRBD1 (6 bases). The germline V and J ends were trimmed by 3 bases and 2 bases, with 13 bases remaining between them. The germline V gene encodes CDR1 LNHDA and CDR2 SQIVND (reference sequence). The CDR3 runs 15 residues. CDR3 sequence: CASSISGDLNYGYTF. CDR3 nucleotide sequence: TGTGCCAGTAGTATTTCAGGGGACCTAAACTATGGCTACACCTTC. The complete variable domain, with remaining parts taken from reference TRBV19 and TRBJ1-2, reads DGGITQSPKYLFRKEGQNVTLSCEQNLNHDAMYWYRQDPGQGLRLIYYSQIVNDFQKGDIAEGYSVSREKKESFPLTVTSAQKNPTAFYLCASSISGDLNYGYTFGSGTRLTVV.

This chain connects TRBV11-2 to TRBJ1-2; TRBD1 aligns across 7 bases. The CDR3 has 14 amino acids. Germline V lookup: CDR1 SGHAT, CDR2 FQNNGV. J gave up 3 bases and V 4 bases, and 5 bases lay outside the gene matches. CDR3 nucleotide sequence: TGTGCCAGCAGCTCAAACAGGGGAGACTATGGCTACACCTTC. Amino acids: CASSSNRGDYGYTF.

This chain connects TRBV5-6 to TRBJ1-2; 7 bases are a match to TRBD1. The CDR3 spans 16 residues. V gave up 3 bases and J gave up 4 bases; unmatched junction bases: 12. In germline, CDR1 is SGHDT, CDR2 YYEEEE. The CDR3 sequence: CASSSLGEGAGYGYTF. The CDR3 DNA follows: TGTGCCAGCAGCTCCCTGGGTGAGGGGGCGGGCTATGGCTACACCTTC.

The chain combines TRBV4-3 with TRBJ1-4; D is unclear. Trimming left V 0 bases short and J 0 bases short, with 14 bases between. Germline values: CDR1 LGHNA, CDR2 YSLEER. CDR3 length equals 18 residues. The CDR3 DNA is TGCGCCAGCAGCCAAGATCCCAACACTATTGCAACTAATGAAAAACTGTTTTTT. Amino acid sequence: CASSQDPNTIATNEKLFF.

The gene calls are TRBV5-1 and TRBJ2-1, with D hard to call. V lost 1 base, J lost 2 bases, and 4 bases lay in between. Germline CDR1 SGHRS, CDR2 YFSETQ. The CDR3 runs 13 residues. CDR3 in amino acids: CASSLTTYNEQFF. In nucleotides, the CDR3 is TGCGCCAGCAGCTTGACAACCTACAATGAGCAGTTCTTC.

J is TRBJ2-5 and V is TRBV29-1, with 7 bases that match TRBD1. This CDR3 is 13 amino acids long. V shed 6 bases, J shed 2 bases, and the junction held 6 bases outside the gene matches. Per the germline V gene, CDR1 is SQVTM and CDR2 is ANQGSEA. The CDR3 spells CSVYRGHQETQYF. CDR3 nucleotides: TGCAGCGTGTACAGGGGCCATCAAGAGACCCAGTACTTC.

V gene TRBV5-6 combines with J gene TRBJ2-3; weak D call: TRBD2 (6 bases). CDR1 is SGHDT, CDR2 YYEEEE, per germline. The V end lost 4 bases, the J end lost 12 bases, and 15 bases lay between the germline ends. The CDR3 runs 12 residues. The CDR3 region has the DNA TGTGCCAGCAGCCCGGGCCCGCGGGGTCAGTATTTT. Amino acid sequence: CASSPGPRGQYF.

There are a few counts of this clone. The gene calls are TRBV5-5 and TRBJ1-5; weak D call: TRBD1 (5 bases). Deletions cut 4 bases from V and 7 bases from J, with 12 bases between. This CDR3 region has 13 residues. From germline, CDR1 is SGHKS and CDR2 YYEKEE (reference sequence). The CDR3 bases are TGTGCCAGCAGCGAGGAAGGGGTACAGCCCCAGCATTTT. As protein: CASSEEGVQPQHF.

This clone was observed once. The CDR3 is CSVQGSLAGGIPQETQYF. The DNA for the CDR3 is TGCAGCGTTCAGGGTTCACTAGCGGGGGGGATTCCACAAGAGACCCAGTACTTC. This chain uses TRBV29-1 with TRBJ2-5, with TRBD2 identical over 13 bases. The CDR3 loop spans 18 amino acids. J was trimmed by 2 bases and V by 5 bases; bases with no gene match: 14. The germline gives CDR1 SQVTM, CDR2 ANQGSEA.

The genes are TRBV4-1 and TRBJ2-1, with 7 bases fitting TRBD2. The CDR3 is 14 amino acids. The V segment lost 1 base and the J segment 5 bases; nucleotides outside the gene matches: 2. In germline, CDR1 is MGHRA, CDR2 YSYEKL. The chain's CDR3 is CASSQGAGHNEQFF. In DNA form, the CDR3 reads TGCGCCAGCAGCCAAGGAGCGGGGCACAATGAGCAGTTCTTC.